A single sample is the source of the 16 T cell receptor beta chains below, sequenced in a study of OX40 agonist ivuxolimab in advanced cancers. Libraries were prepared by immunoSEQ multiplex PCR; TCRdb keeps only in-frame clonotypes and omits some of them. The sample has 42,000 or so clones; about four fifths are singletons. The sample consisted of CD4+ or CD8+ T cells sorted from blood, taken in a trial of the OX40 agonist ivuxolimab. These receptor sequences come from an adult with an advanced solid tumor such as melanoma, head and neck, liver or kidney cancer.

V and J are TRBV23-1 and TRBJ2-5; maybe TRBD1 (5 bases). TRBV23-1 is annotated as an ORF whose role is uncertain. The ends were cut back, 7 bases at V and 5 bases at J, with 14 bases in the middle. This CDR3 spans 13 amino acids. The DNA for the CDR3 is TGCGCCAGCATGTCTCAGGGTAGGGAGACCCAGTACTTC. This codes for CASMSQGRETQYF.

This sequence joins TRBV7-9 and TRBJ1-5, with unresolved D. The CDR3 is made up of 14 amino acids. Trimming pared 1 base from V and 9 bases from J, leaving 13 bases between. Per germline, CDR1 SEHNR and CDR2 FQNEAQ (reference sequence). DNA for the CDR3: TGTGCCAGCAGCTTAGAAGGGCCGATTCGGCCCCAGCATTTT. This gives the protein CASSLEGPIRPQHF.

This clone was recorded a few times. The gene calls are TRBV6-5 and TRBJ2-7; 8 bases fit TRBD1. J was trimmed by 2 bases and V by 0 bases; bases with no gene match: 3. CDR1 MNHEY and CDR2 SVGAGI come from the germline V gene. The CDR3 consists of 15 residues. The CDR3 here is CASSYSRTGTYEQYF. Here the CDR3 DNA reads TGTGCCAGCAGTTACTCAAGGACAGGGACCTACGAGCAGTACTTC.

CDR3: CASQVRGAFTEAFF. The DNA for the CDR3 is TGTGCCAGCCAAGTCCGCGGGGCGTTCACTGAAGCTTTCTTT. The chain employs TRBV27 and TRBJ1-1, with D perhaps matching TRBD1 (5 bases). This CDR3 contains 14 residues. The germline V gene has CDR1 MNHEY and CDR2 SMNVEV (reference sequence). V was trimmed by 8 bases and J by 4 bases, leaving 17 bases between them.

V gene TRBV19 combines with J gene TRBJ2-7; TRBD2 matches at 13 bases. The CDR3 is 18 residues long. After removal of 3 bases from V and 4 bases from J, the junction contained 12 bases not matched to a gene. Germline values: CDR1 LNHDA, CDR2 SQIVND (reference sequence). The CDR3 spells CASSMTFGTSGTKYEQYF. CDR3 DNA sequence: TGTGCCAGTAGTATGACCTTCGGGACTAGCGGGACCAAATACGAGCAGTACTTC. Variable domain in full (rest from reference TRBV19 and TRBJ2-7): DGGITQSPKYLFRKEGQNVTLSCEQNLNHDAMYWYRQDPGQGLRLIYYSQIVNDFQKGDIAEGYSVSREKKESFPLTVTSAQKNPTAFYLCASSMTFGTSGTKYEQYFGPGTRLTVT.

This chain uses TRBV7-3 with TRBJ2-2, with 7 bases identical to TRBD1. The length of the CDR3 is 16 residues. The germline CDR1 and CDR2 sequences are SGHTA and FQGTGA. V dropped 5 bases and J dropped 0; count of bases not matched to a gene: 6. The CDR3, as DNA: TGTGCCAGCAGCCCCGCCGGGACAGCGAACACCGGGGAGCTGTTTTTT. Amino acids: CASSPAGTANTGELFF.

V usage is TRBV5-6 and J usage is TRBJ2-7, with D possibly being TRBD1 (5 bases). Trimming cost V 4 bases and J 1 base, with 12 bases left between them. The CDR3 is made up of 14 amino acids. Germline V gene data show CDR1 as SGHDT and CDR2 as YYEEEE. The CDR3 spells CASSVGSGSYEQYF. DNA for the CDR3: TGTGCCAGCAGCGTGGGGTCAGGGTCCTACGAGCAGTACTTC.

CDR3 nucleotide sequence: TGTGCCAGCAGTTCGGACAGGGACCAAGAGACCCAGTACTTC. Its protein is CASSSDRDQETQYF. V gene TRBV28 combines with J gene TRBJ2-5, with 8 bases lining up with TRBD1. Germline CDR1 and CDR2: MDHEN and SYDVKM. The CDR3 is 14 amino acids. The junction had 1 base not matched to a gene; V was cut back by 4 bases and J by 0 bases.

This sequence joins TRBV5-6 and TRBJ1-4; no clear D. V was pared by 0 bases and J by 7 bases, with 13 bases between. The CDR3 sequence is 15 residues long. Germline V gene sequence: CDR1 SGHDT, CDR2 YYEEEE. The CDR3 nucleotides read TGTGCCAGCAGCTTGGGCGAGGGAATTGGTGAAAAACTGTTTTTT. This gives the protein CASSLGEGIGEKLFF.

The chain employs TRBV10-3 and TRBJ2-7, with 9 bases matching TRBD1. The V gene end was trimmed by 5 bases and the J gene end by 5 bases; junction bases not matched to a gene: 10. Looked up from germline, CDR1 is ENHRY and CDR2 is SYGVKD. The CDR3 consists of 15 residues. CDR3 region: CAISPNPGQGHEQYF. DNA for the CDR3: TGTGCCATCAGTCCAAACCCGGGACAGGGCCACGAGCAGTACTTC.

The CDR3 nucleotides are TGCGCCAGCAGCCAAGATGGCTTTCAGCCCCAGCATTTT. Its protein product is CASSQDGFQPQHF. The chain couples TRBV4-1 to TRBJ1-5, with D unclear. This CDR3 is built from 13 residues. The V gene lost 0 bases and the J gene lost 6 bases, with 6 bases spanning the gap. Germline assignment: CDR1 MGHRA and CDR2 YSYEKL.

The rearrangement joins TRBV27 to TRBJ2-1; weak D call: TRBD1 (6 bases). This CDR3 is 15 amino acids long. Germline V gene sequence: CDR1 MNHEY, CDR2 SMNVEV (reference sequence). The ends were cut back, 8 bases at V and 0 bases at J, with 14 bases in the middle. The CDR3 loop reads CASGWTDFSYNEQFF. Written as DNA, the CDR3 is TGTGCCAGCGGGTGGACAGACTTCTCCTACAATGAGCAGTTCTTC.

The rearrangement links TRBV10-3 to TRBJ1-2; 8 bases map to TRBD1. CDR1 is ENHRY and CDR2 is SYGVKD in the germline V gene. Trimming removed 8 bases from V and 5 bases from J; junction bases left unmatched: 10. CDR3 length: 14 amino acids. In DNA, the CDR3 is TGTGCCATCGGGGCCGGGACAGGAGCATATGGCTACACCTTC. It yields the protein CAIGAGTGAYGYTF.

The chain is built from TRBV27 and TRBJ2-7; 12 positions match TRBD2. The ends lost 1 base at V and 6 bases at J; junction bases unmatched: 10. The CDR3 covers 17 residues. Germline assignment: CDR1 MNHEY and CDR2 SMNVEV (reference sequence). The CDR3 is CASSLLTSGSGFGEQYF. The CDR3 DNA follows: TGTGCCAGCAGTTTATTGACTAGCGGGAGTGGGTTCGGCGAGCAGTACTTC.

The rearrangement joins TRBV6-5 to TRBJ2-7, with 12 bases lining up with TRBD2. J lost 4 bases, V lost 5 bases, and 3 bases had no gene match. CDR1 is MNHEY and CDR2 is SVGAGI in the germline V gene. This CDR3 region has 14 residues. DNA of the CDR3: TGTGCCAGCAGTCGGACTAGCGGGATATACGAGCAGTACTTC. Residues: CASSRTSGIYEQYF.

The rearrangement uses TRBV10-3 and TRBJ2-7; TRBD2 agrees at 9 bases. The CDR3 has 13 residues. V shed 5 bases and J 3 bases; nucleotides not matched to a gene: 2. Germline loops: CDR1 ENHRY, CDR2 SYGVKD. The CDR3 DNA reads as TGTGCCATCAGTATGACTAGCGGCTACGAGCAGTACTTC. This translates into CAISMTSGYEQYF.